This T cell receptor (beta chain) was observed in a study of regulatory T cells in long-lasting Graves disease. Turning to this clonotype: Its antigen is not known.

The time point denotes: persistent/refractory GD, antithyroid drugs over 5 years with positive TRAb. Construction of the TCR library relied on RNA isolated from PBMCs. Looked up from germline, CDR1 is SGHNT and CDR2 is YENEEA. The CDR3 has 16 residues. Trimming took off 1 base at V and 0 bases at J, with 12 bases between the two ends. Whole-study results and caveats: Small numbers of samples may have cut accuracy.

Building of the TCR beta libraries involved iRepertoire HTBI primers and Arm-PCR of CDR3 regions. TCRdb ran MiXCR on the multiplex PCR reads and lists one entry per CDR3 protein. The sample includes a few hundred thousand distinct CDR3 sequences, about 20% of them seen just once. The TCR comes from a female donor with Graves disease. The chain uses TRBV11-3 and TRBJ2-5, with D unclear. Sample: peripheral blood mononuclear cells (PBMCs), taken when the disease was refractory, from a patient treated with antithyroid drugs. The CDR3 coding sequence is TGTGCCAGCAGCTTAGGGACGGTGGGGTACCAAGAGACCCAGTACTTC. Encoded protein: CASSLGTVGYQETQYF.